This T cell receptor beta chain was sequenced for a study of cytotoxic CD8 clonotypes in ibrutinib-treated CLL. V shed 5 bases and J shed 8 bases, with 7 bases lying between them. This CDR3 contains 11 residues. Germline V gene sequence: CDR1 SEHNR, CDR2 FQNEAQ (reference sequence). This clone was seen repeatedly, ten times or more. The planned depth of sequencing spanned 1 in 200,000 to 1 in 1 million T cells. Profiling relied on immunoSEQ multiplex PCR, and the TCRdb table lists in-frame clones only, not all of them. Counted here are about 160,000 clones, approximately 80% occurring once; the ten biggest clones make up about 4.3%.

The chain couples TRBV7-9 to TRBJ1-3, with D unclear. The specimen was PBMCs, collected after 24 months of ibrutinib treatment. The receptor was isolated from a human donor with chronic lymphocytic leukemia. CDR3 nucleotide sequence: TGTGCCAGCAGCCGCGAAGACACCATATATTTT. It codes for CASSREDTIYF.